This T cell receptor (beta chain) was recorded in a study of OX40 agonist ivuxolimab in advanced cancers. Assay: immunoSEQ multiplex PCR; the TCRdb copy retains only in-frame clones and omits some. The table lists about 35,000 clones, roughly 85% of them singletons. Unmatched junction bases numbered 1, after V lost 6 bases and J lost 7 bases. CDR3 length: 12 amino acids. Germline V gives CDR1 MNHEY, CDR2 SMNVEV (reference sequence). The chain has TRBV27 and TRBJ2-1, with 9 nucleotides matching TRBD1. The specimen was CD4+ or CD8+ T cells sorted from blood, collected in a trial of the OX40 agonist ivuxolimab. The receptor comes from an adult with an advanced solid tumor such as melanoma, head and neck, liver or kidney cancer. The CDR3 reads CASRDRGNEQFF. Here the CDR3 DNA reads TGTGCCAGCAGGGACAGGGGAAATGAGCAGTTCTTC.